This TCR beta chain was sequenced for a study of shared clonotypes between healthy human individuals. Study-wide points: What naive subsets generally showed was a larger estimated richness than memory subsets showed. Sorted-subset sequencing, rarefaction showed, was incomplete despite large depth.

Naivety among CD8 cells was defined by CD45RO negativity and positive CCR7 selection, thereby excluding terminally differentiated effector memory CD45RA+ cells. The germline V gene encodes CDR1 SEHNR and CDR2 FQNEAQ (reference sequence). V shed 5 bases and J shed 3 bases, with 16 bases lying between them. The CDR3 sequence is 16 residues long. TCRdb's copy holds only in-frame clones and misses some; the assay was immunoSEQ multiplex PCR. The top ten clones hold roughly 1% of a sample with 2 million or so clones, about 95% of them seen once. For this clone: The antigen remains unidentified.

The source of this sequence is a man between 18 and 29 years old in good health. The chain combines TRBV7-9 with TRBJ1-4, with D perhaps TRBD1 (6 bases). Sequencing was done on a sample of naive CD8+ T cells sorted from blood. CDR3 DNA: TGTGCCAGCAGCCCAGGGGCGTATTTCGCTAATGAAAAACTGTTTTTT. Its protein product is CASSPGAYFANEKLFF.